The clone carrying this TCR beta chain was seen many times. Antigen specificity is unknown. The time point denotes: patch test 1, 2 weeks after DPC sensitization. Specified treatment: therapeutic diphenylcyclopropenone sensitization with weekly scalp DPC. Unfractionated whole blood served as the source for total RNA extraction. The data derive from a study of human T cells and chemical hapten exposure. In the original workflow: Per-sample TCR counts ranged from about 23,224 to 750,000, median around 96,000. Using its own MiXCR run on the RACE reads, TCRdb lists one record per CDR3 protein. TCRdb, rather than the study authors, made the V and J calls. The repertoire holds roughly 200,000 distinct CDR3 sequences, with 20% to 25% as singletons. Overall study findings and caveats: Unchanged with DPC sensitization were TCRs above 1 in 1000 frequency.

From germline, CDR1 is LGHDT and CDR2 YNNKEL (reference sequence). The CDR3 is made up of 13 amino acids. V shed 4 bases and J shed 6 bases, with 13 bases lying between them. The receptor was isolated from a woman aged 45-60 years with alopecia areata. Some clones in this sample may be carry-over from other donors' samples. The specimen comprised whole blood, sampled in connection with sensitization to the hapten diphenylcyclopropenone (DPC). The chain is built from TRBV3-1 and TRBJ2-7; D possibly corresponds to TRBD1 (5 bases). The DNA of the CDR3 is TGTGCCAGCAGCCCTGCACGGCAGGGCGAGCAGTACTTC. It yields the protein CASSPARQGEQYF.